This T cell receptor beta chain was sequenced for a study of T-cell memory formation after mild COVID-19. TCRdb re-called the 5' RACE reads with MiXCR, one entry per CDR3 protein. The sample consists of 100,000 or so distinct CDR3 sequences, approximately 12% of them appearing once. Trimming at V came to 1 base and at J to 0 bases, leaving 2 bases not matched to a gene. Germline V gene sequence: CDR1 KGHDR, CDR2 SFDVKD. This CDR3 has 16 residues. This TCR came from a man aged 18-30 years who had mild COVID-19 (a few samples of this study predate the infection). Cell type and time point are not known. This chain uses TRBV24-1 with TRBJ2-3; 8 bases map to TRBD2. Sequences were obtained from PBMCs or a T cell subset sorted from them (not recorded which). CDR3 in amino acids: CATSDFTSGSTDTQYF. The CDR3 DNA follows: TGTGCCACCAGTGATTTCACTAGCGGAAGCACAGATACGCAGTATTTT.